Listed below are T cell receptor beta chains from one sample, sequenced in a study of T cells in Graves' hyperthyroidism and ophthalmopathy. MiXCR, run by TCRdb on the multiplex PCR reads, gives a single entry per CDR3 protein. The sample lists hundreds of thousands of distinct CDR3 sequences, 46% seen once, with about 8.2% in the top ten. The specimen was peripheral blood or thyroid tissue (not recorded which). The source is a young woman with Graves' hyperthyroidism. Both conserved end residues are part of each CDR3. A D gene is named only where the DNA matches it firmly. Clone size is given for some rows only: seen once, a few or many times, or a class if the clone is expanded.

cdr3_nt: TGCAGTGCTAGAGAGGCGGGACTAGTCGACGAGCAGTACTTC; cdr3_aa: CSAREAGLVDEQYF; clone_size: few; d_call: TRBD2; v_call: TRBV20-1; j_call: TRBJ2-7
cdr3_nt: TGCGCCAGCAGCATTGGACAGGGCGGCTACACCTTC; cdr3_aa: CASSIGQGGYTF; clone_size: .; d_call: TRBD1; v_call: TRBV5-1; j_call: TRBJ1-2
cdr3_nt: TGTGCCAGCAAACAAACTAGTAATTCCTACGAGCAGTACTTC; cdr3_aa: CASKQTSNSYEQYF; clone_size: .; d_call: .; v_call: TRBV12-3/TRBV12-4; j_call: TRBJ2-7
cdr3_nt: TGTGCCAGCATCGCCGATCCGGGAGAGCAGTACTTC; cdr3_aa: CASIADPGEQYF; clone_size: .; d_call: .; v_call: TRBV2; j_call: TRBJ2-7
cdr3_nt: TGTGCCAGCAGCCACATGTACGAGCAGTACTTC; cdr3_aa: CASSHMYEQYF; clone_size: few; d_call: .; v_call: TRBV7-8; j_call: TRBJ2-7
cdr3_nt: TGCAGTGCTAGAGAGGCATTGCGAAATCAGCCCCAGCATTTT; cdr3_aa: CSAREALRNQPQHF; clone_size: .; d_call: .; v_call: TRBV20-1; j_call: TRBJ1-5
cdr3_nt: TGCAGCGGGGTTCAAAGGGCAGATACGCAGTATTTT; cdr3_aa: CSGVQRADTQYF; clone_size: .; d_call: .; v_call: TRBV29-1; j_call: TRBJ2-3
cdr3_nt: TGTGCCAGCAGCCAGGCTAGCGGGGGGACGGACCAGTACTTC; cdr3_aa: CASSQASGGTDQYF; clone_size: .; d_call: TRBD2; v_call: TRBV7-8; j_call: TRBJ2-7
cdr3_nt: TGTGCCACCAGTGATCGCGGACAGGGGCAGACCGGGGAGCTGTTTTTT; cdr3_aa: CATSDRGQGQTGELFF; clone_size: .; d_call: TRBD1; v_call: TRBV24-1; j_call: TRBJ2-2
cdr3_nt: TGCAGCGTTGTACAAGAGGGGAACACTGAAGCTTTCTTT; cdr3_aa: CSVVQEGNTEAFF; clone_size: .; d_call: .; v_call: TRBV29-1; j_call: TRBJ1-1
cdr3_nt: TGTGCCAGCAGCATTGAAAAACTGTTTTTT; cdr3_aa: CASSIEKLFF; clone_size: many; d_call: .; v_call: TRBV2; j_call: TRBJ1-4
cdr3_nt: TGTGCCAGCAGTTTAGATCTCGGCAGGGCGGAGGGAAACACCATATATTTT; cdr3_aa: CASSLDLGRAEGNTIYF; clone_size: few; d_call: .; v_call: TRBV12-3/TRBV12-4; j_call: TRBJ1-3
cdr3_nt: TGTGCCAGCAGCTTAGCTGGGGCGGGAGGGCCCTACGAGCAGTACTTC; cdr3_aa: CASSLAGAGGPYEQYF; clone_size: .; d_call: TRBD2; v_call: TRBV7-3; j_call: TRBJ2-7
cdr3_nt: TGTGCCAGCTCAAGTGCCGGACAGGACGAGCAGTACTTC; cdr3_aa: CASSSAGQDEQYF; clone_size: .; d_call: TRBD1; v_call: TRBV10-3; j_call: TRBJ2-7